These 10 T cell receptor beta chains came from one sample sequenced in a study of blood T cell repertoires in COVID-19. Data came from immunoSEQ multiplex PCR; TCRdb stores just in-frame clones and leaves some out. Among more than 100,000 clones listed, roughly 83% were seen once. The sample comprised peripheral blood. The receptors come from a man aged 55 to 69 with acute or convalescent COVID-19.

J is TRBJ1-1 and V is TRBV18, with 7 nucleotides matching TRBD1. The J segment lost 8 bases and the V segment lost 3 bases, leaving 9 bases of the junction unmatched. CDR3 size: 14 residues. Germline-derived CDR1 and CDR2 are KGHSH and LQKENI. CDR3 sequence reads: CASSPWDSPSEAFF. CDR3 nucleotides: TGTGCCAGCTCACCCTGGGACAGCCCCTCCGAAGCTTTCTTT. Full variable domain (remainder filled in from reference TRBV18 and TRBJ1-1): NAGVMQNPRHLVRRRGQEARLRCSPMKGHSHVYWYRQLPEEGLKFMVYLQKENIIDESGMPKERFSAEFPKEGPSILRIQQVVRGDSAAYFCASSPWDSPSEAFFGQGTRLTVV.

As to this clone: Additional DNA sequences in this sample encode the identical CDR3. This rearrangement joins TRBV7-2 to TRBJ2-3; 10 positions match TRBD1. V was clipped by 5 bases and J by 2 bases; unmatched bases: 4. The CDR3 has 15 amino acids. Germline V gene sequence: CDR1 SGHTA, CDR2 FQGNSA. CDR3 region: CASSRDRGLTDTQYF. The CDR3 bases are TGTGCCAGCAGCAGAGACAGGGGGCTCACAGATACGCAGTATTTT.

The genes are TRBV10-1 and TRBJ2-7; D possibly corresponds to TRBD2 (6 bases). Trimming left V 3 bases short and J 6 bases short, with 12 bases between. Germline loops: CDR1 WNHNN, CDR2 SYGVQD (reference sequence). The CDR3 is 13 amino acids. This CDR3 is CASSEAVEGEQYF. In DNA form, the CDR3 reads TGCGCCAGCAGTGAAGCAGTGGAGGGCGAGCAGTACTTC.

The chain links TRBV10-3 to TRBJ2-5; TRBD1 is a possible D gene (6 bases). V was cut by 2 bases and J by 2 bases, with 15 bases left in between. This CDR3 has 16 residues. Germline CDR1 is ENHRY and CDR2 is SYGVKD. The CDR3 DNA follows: TGTGCCATCAGTGAGGGGCCGGCAGGGGATCAAGAGACCCAGTACTTC. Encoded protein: CAISEGPAGDQETQYF.

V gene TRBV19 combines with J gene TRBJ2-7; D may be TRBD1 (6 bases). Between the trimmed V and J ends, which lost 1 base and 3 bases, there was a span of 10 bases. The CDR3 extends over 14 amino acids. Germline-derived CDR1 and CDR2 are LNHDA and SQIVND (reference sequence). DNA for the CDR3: TGTGCCAGTAGTATAGGTGAGGGGGTCTACGAGCAGTACTTC. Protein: CASSIGEGVYEQYF.

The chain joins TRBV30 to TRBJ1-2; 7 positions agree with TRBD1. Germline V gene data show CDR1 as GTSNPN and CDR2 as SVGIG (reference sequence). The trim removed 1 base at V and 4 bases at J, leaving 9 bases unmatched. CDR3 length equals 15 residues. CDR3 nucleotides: TGTGCCTGGAGTGCAAGACAGGGAAGGGGCTATGGCTACACCTTC. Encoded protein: CAWSARQGRGYGYTF.

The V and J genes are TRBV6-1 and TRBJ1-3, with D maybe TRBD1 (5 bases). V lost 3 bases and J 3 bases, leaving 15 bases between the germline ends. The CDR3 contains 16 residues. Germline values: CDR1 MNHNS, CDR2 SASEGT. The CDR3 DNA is TGTGCCAGCAGTGATCCCATAACGGGGGGTGGAAACACCATATATTTT. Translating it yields CASSDPITGGGNTIYF.

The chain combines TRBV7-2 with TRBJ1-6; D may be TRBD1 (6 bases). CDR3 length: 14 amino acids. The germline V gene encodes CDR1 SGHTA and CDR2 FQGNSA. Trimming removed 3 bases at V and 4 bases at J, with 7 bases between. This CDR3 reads CASSFGQYNSPLHF. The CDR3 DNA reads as TGTGCCAGCAGCTTCGGACAGTATAATTCACCCCTCCACTTT.

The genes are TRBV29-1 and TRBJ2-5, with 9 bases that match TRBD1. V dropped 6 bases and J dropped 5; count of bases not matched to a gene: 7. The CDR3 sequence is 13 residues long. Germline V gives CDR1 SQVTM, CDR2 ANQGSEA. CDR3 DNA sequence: TGCAGCGTCCCACAGGGGGCGCGGGAGACCCAGTACTTC. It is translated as CSVPQGARETQYF.

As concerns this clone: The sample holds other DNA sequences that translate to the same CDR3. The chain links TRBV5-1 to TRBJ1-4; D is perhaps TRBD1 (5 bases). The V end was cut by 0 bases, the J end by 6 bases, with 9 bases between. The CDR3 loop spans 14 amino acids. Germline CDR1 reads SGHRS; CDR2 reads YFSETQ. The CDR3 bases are TGCGCCAGCAGCTTGGGCACAGGAGATGAAAAACTGTTTTTT. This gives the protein CASSLGTGDEKLFF.